This T cell receptor beta chain is drawn from a study of T cell changes during pregnancy in multiple sclerosis. Sequenced by immunoSEQ multiplex PCR; TCRdb stores in-frame clones only, minus some. The table has around 50,000 clones, roughly 91% seen once. The receptor's source is a female donor with multiple sclerosis, enrolled in a pregnancy study. The starting material was CD4+ T cells from peripheral blood mononuclear cells, obtained in the third trimester of pregnancy.

CDR3 in DNA: TGTGCCAGCAGCTTGGCCACGGGGGGGGGCCGGGGAGAGACCCAGTACTTC. Translation gives CASSLATGGGRGETQYF. The genes are TRBV5-4 and TRBJ2-5; 8 nucleotides line up with TRBD2. Germline CDR1 SGHNT, CDR2 YYREEE (reference sequence). V gave up 0 bases and J gave up 4 bases; unmatched junction bases: 11. CDR3 length: 17 amino acids.